This TCR beta chain originates from a study of cytomegalovirus exposure and HLA in healthy donors. Study results and caveats: The study recorded fewer than 200 TCR beta chains that were cytomegalovirus-associated.

This clone was found once. Its specificity is unknown. Primers included in the PCR were 60 Vbeta and 13 Jbeta primers. Data came from immunoSEQ multiplex PCR; TCRdb stores just in-frame clones and leaves some out. Of about 150,000 clones listed, approximately 64% were seen once; the top ten hold 2% to 2.5%. Germline V lookup: CDR1 SNHLY, CDR2 FYNNEI. Deletions cut 4 bases from V and 1 base from J, with 16 bases between. The CDR3 sequence is 16 residues long. The clonotype was recovered from a middle-aged woman in good health and CMV-seronegative. Sequenced: PBMCs. V usage is TRBV2 and J usage is TRBJ1-1, with D perhaps TRBD1 (6 bases). In DNA, the CDR3 is TGTGCCAGCAGTGCGGGGGGGGGCCTCGGGAACACTGAAGCTTTCTTT. It codes for CASSAGGGLGNTEAFF.